This T cell receptor beta chain was captured by sequencing in a study of blood T cell repertoires in COVID-19. Whole-study context: COVID-19 samples, acute and convalescent, were from the United States, Italy and Spain. From T cells, B-cell-depleted T cells, or PBMCs came the material, which was cDNA or gDNA.

This clone was seen a few times. As handled by the study authors: Nucleated cell number was recorded as an estimate derived from reference gene primer amplification. Sequencing used immunoSEQ multiplex PCR; TCRdb keeps in-frame clones, though not all of them. That table furnishes V, J and clone size, whereas the DNA furnished D and trimming. The profile shows about 150,000 clones, more than 80% of them singletons. CDR1 is SGHTA, CDR2 FQGNSA, per germline. V was trimmed by 1 base and J by 4 bases, leaving 13 bases between them. This CDR3 has 15 residues. The sequence was obtained from a man between 65 and 85 years old with acute or convalescent COVID-19. The sample comprised peripheral blood. The V call is TRBV7-2, the J call TRBJ1-1, with D perhaps TRBD1 (5 bases). CDR3 residues: CASSLGGTGGTEAFF. CDR3 DNA: TGTGCCAGCAGCTTAGGGGGAACCGGGGGCACTGAAGCTTTCTTT.